The TCR beta chain described here comes from a study of regulatory T cells in long-lasting Graves disease (dated by TCRdb to the early 2020s). Some background on the complete study: To count as having persistent Graves' disease, a patient had to have received antithyroid drug treatment for over 5 years with TSH receptor autoantibodies remaining persistently positive. Patients with persistent Graves' disease were compared with patients with newly diagnosed Graves' disease using TCR sequencing and RNA sequencing of peripheral blood. The study was registered as a clinical trial and conducted in China. TCR sequencing covered 13 persistent and 20 or so newly diagnosed Graves' disease patients, around 35 samples in total. In the clinical cohort, patients with persistent Graves' disease had used antithyroid drugs for an average of about 9.3 years.

The germline V and J ends show losses of 4 bases and 4 bases respectively, and no gene match explains 7 bases of the junction. Inclusive of the bounding cysteine and phenylalanine, the CDR3 is 15 residues long. Only the CDR3 portion is preserved as DNA: 45 bases, with reading frame beginning at the first base. Looking up the germline V gene (reference sequence) yields CDR1 MNHEY and CDR2 SMNVEV. The sample's time point label, in plain terms: persistent/refractory GD, antithyroid drugs over 5 years with positive TRAb. For both TCR sequencing and RNA sequencing, RNA was extracted from PBMCs using TRIzol. The diagnosis of Graves' disease was made according to American Thyroid Association guidelines. Recruitment of patients was carried out at an endocrinology department in Xi'an, China. Each patient gave 9 to 10 milliliters of peripheral blood, collected in an EDTA anticoagulant tube. Ficoll Paque Plus density gradient separation was used to isolate PBMCs, and no additional T cell sorting was done. An Agilent 2100 Bioanalyzer and agarose gel were used to check RNA quality, and a NanoDrop 2000 was used to measure RNA concentration.

Libraries were made using multiplex PCR. TCRdb shows the sequencer as Illumina HiSeq 4000. iRepertoire HTBI primers and Arm-PCR amplification of CDR3 regions were used to construct TCR beta libraries. PCR products were gel purified before sequencing. The source study handled its data this way. Gene usage analysis of CDR3 amino acid clonotypes relied on the roughly 60 TRBV and about 15 TRBJ segments identified across samples. Filtered high-quality paired reads were merged into contigs using COPE and FqMerger. BLAST was used to align contigs to IMGT TRBV, TRBD and TRBJ reference genes, and CDR3 was defined according to IMGT. Clonotypes above 0.1% frequency were classified as highly expanded clones. Repertoire diversity was measured by Shannon entropy, and V-J evenness by the Gini coefficient. Clonotypes shared by more than one individual were considered public. Starting from the raw public reads, TCRdb applied fastp trimming at Q25, assembled clones with MiXCR and retained in-frame beta chains. Each CDR3 protein gets just one entry, which takes the most common genes and DNA from the rows behind it. None of the V and J calls come from the authors' own analysis; TCRdb made them. Counted in this sample were approximately 690,000 distinct CDR3 sequences; 25% to 30% of them appeared once. About 42% of the sample is taken by the ten largest.

In the case of this clonotype: Its antigen is unknown. No base-level quality is on record; no much larger clone is a single base apart.

On the study overall, not on this receptor specifically: Sequencing and analysis were limited to the TCR beta chain. The small sample size was acknowledged by the authors as a limitation that may reduce accuracy. TRBV28, TRBJ1-2 and TRBJ2-5 were preferentially used in persistent disease, while TRBV20-1 and TRBJ2-1 were favored in newly diagnosed disease. Because the primary lesion, thyroid tissue, could not be accessed, the study looked at peripheral blood alone. Lower TCR Shannon entropy and fewer highly expanded clones were observed in persistent Graves' disease patients than in newly diagnosed patients, which suggested clonal expansion. Patients with persistent disease shared more public clonotypes (around 2,500) than newly diagnosed patients did (966).

The input for sequencing was peripheral blood mononuclear cells (PBMCs), taken when the disease was refractory, from a patient treated with antithyroid drugs. In this chain, TRBV27 is recombined with TRBJ1-2; TRBD1 agrees with 9 junctional bases. This TCR was recovered from a female donor with Graves disease. CDR3 region: CASSWRQGGGYGYTF. The nucleotide sequence is TGTGCCAGCAGTTGGAGACAGGGGGGTGGCTATGGCTACACCTTC.